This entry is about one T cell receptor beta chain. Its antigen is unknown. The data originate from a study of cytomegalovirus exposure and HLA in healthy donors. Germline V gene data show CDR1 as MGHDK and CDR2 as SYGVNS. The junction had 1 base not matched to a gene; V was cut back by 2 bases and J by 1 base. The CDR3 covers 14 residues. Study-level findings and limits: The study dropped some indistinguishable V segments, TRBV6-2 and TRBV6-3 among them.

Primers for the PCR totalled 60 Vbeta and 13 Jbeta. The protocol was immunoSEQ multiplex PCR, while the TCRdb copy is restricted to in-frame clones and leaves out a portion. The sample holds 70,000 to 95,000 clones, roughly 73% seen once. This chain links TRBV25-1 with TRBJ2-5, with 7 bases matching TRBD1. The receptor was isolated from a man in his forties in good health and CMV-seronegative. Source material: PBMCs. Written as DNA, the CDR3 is TGTGCCAGCAGTGAAGACAGGGTCCAAGAGACCCAGTACTTC. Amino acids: CASSEDRVQETQYF.